The 25 T cell receptor beta chains below come from one sample, sequenced in a study of beta chain features in type 1 diabetes. The isolated RNA, all of it, was reverse transcribed, so expressed TCRB transcripts were what got sequenced. Data came from immunoSEQ multiplex PCR; TCRdb stores just in-frame clones and leaves some out. The table includes around 300,000 clones, 7.5% to 9.5% detected once. Sequencing was performed on central memory CD4+ T cells from blood. Every receptor here comes from a woman aged 18-29 years in good health.

To note about this clone: The sample carries other DNA sequences with the same CDR3. The chain carries TRBV27 and TRBJ2-5; 10 bases fit TRBD1. The CDR3 totals 14 residues. The V segment lost 5 bases and the J segment 5 bases; nucleotides outside the gene matches: 5. Germline values: CDR1 MNHEY, CDR2 SMNVEV (reference sequence). The CDR3 sequence: CASSRTGGEETQYF. The DNA of the CDR3 is TGTGCCAGCAGTCGGACAGGGGGGGAGGAGACCCAGTACTTC.

This clone was observed a few times. CDR3 protein: CASSLLQGNEAFF. The CDR3 DNA sequence: TGTGCCAGCAGCCTATTACAGGGAAACGAAGCTTTCTTT. The chain carries TRBV7-8 and TRBJ1-1, with D perhaps matching TRBD1 (6 bases). The CDR3 loop spans 13 amino acids. V lost 5 bases and J 8 bases, leaving 15 bases between the germline ends. Germline CDR1 is SGHVS and CDR2 is FQNEAQ.

This clone was observed at least ten times. The chain is built from TRBV28 and TRBJ1-6; D not certain. In germline, CDR1 is MDHEN, CDR2 SYDVKM. This CDR3 is built from 14 residues. The V end was cut by 6 bases, the J end by 3 bases, with 9 bases between. The CDR3 bases are TGTGCCAGCAGGATGGGAGGCTATAATTCACCCCTCCACTTT. It codes for CASRMGGYNSPLHF.

This clone has just a few counts. The genes are TRBV7-9 and TRBJ2-2; either TRBD1 or TRBD2 may fit D (5 bases each). The CDR3 has 18 residues. V lost 1 base to trimming and J lost 0 bases, with 15 bases between them. The germline CDR1 and CDR2 sequences are SEHNR and FQNEAQ (reference sequence). The CDR3 reads CASSLDLSGRTNTGELFF. CDR3 sequence (DNA): TGTGCCAGCAGCTTAGATCTATCGGGACGGACGAACACCGGGGAGCTGTTTTTT. The entire variable domain, with the rest obtained from reference TRBV7-9 and TRBJ2-2, is as follows: DTGVSQNPRHKITKRGQNVTFRCDPISEHNRLYWYRQTLGQGPEFLTYFQNEAQLEKSRLLSDRFSAERPKGSFSTLEIQRTEQGDSAMYLCASSLDLSGRTNTGELFFGEGSRLTVL.

This clone has just a few counts. A read error may account for a junction end that differs from germline. The gene calls are TRBV7-7 and TRBJ2-1, with 11 positions matching TRBD2. This CDR3 is 15 amino acids long. Germline V gene data show CDR1 as SSHAT and CDR2 as FNYEAQ (reference sequence). The CDR3 nucleotides are TGTGCTAGCAGCCAAACTAGCGGGAGCGGCGGTGAGCAGTTCTTC. Translated: CASSQTSGSGGEQFF.

Many counts were recorded for this clone. The J gene is TRBJ2-3, the V gene TRBV2; D is perhaps TRBD2 (6 bases). V gave up 8 bases and J gave up 6 bases, with 18 bases separating them. CDR1 and CDR2 (germline): SNHLY, FYNNEI. This CDR3 region has 14 residues. The CDR3 sequence: CASLISGDADTQYF. As DNA, the CDR3 is TGTGCCAGCTTGATATCGGGGGATGCGGATACGCAGTATTTT.

This sequence joins TRBV15 and TRBJ2-1; D may be TRBD1 (6 bases). CDR3 length equals 15 residues. Trimming pared 2 bases from V and 0 bases from J, leaving 8 bases between. The germline gives CDR1 LNHNV, CDR2 YYDKDF (reference sequence). The CDR3 here is CATSRQGSSYNEQFF. CDR3 nucleotide sequence: TGTGCCACCAGCAGACAGGGGTCCTCCTACAATGAGCAGTTCTTC.

This clone turned up a few times. This chain links TRBV19 with TRBJ1-5; 7 bases agree with TRBD1. Germline trimming cut 4 bases from V and 3 bases from J; bases unmatched to any gene: 9. The CDR3 is made up of 16 amino acids. In germline, CDR1 is LNHDA, CDR2 SQIVND (reference sequence). The CDR3 loop is CASSNRAGGPNQPQHF. DNA for the CDR3: TGTGCCAGTAGTAATCGGGCAGGGGGTCCCAATCAGCCCCAGCATTTT.

This chain links TRBV7-2 with TRBJ1-2; no clear D gene. V lost 5 bases, J lost 5 bases, and 12 bases lay in between. CDR3 length equals 13 residues. Germline V lookup: CDR1 SGHTA, CDR2 FQGNSA. This chain's CDR3 is CASSPDQVYGYTF. The CDR3 nucleotides are TGTGCCAGCAGCCCGGATCAGGTGTATGGCTACACCTTC.

This clone was seen repeatedly, ten times or more. The chain employs TRBV14 and TRBJ2-1; the D gene could be TRBD1 or TRBD2 (6 bases each). Germline CDR1 reads SGHDN; CDR2 reads FVKESK. Trimming pared 0 bases from V and 9 bases from J, leaving 15 bases between. This CDR3 is built from 15 residues. DNA of the CDR3: TGTGCCAGCAGCCAAGATGGGGTCCGGGGGCGTGAGCAGTTCTTC. Its translation: CASSQDGVRGREQFF.

This rearrangement joins TRBV11-1 to TRBJ2-4, with TRBD2 matching 12 bases. Germline-derived CDR1 and CDR2 are SGHAT and FQDESV (reference sequence). The CDR3 has 15 residues. Germline trimming cut 6 bases from V and 3 bases from J; bases unmatched to any gene: 3. CDR3: CASSPLAGGKNIQYF. In DNA form, the CDR3 reads TGTGCCAGCAGTCCACTAGCGGGGGGCAAAAACATTCAGTACTTC.

In DNA form, the CDR3 reads TGTGCCAGCAGCTTCTCCAGGACAGGGGTCGCTGAAGCTTTCTTT. Protein product: CASSFSRTGVAEAFF. This chain connects TRBV11-1 to TRBJ1-1; 9 nucleotides line up with TRBD1. CDR1 and CDR2 from the germline V gene are SGHAT and FQDESV (reference sequence). The V and J ends lost 3 bases and 6 bases, in that order; junction bases with no gene match: 8. The CDR3 has 15 residues.

Only a few counts were recorded for this clone. The chain joins TRBV2 to TRBJ2-3; 7 bases map to TRBD1. Germline values: CDR1 SNHLY, CDR2 FYNNEI. The V and J ends lost 6 bases and 7 bases, in that order; junction bases with no gene match: 10. This CDR3 comprises 14 residues. Written as DNA, the CDR3 is TGTGCCAGCAGCCCATCTCGAGGGGGCTATACGCAGTATTTT. Amino acid sequence: CASSPSRGGYTQYF. Supplemented by reference TRBV2 and TRBJ2-3, the full variable domain reads EPEVTQTPSHQVTQMGQEVILRCVPISNHLYFYWYRQILGQKVEFLVSFYNNEISEKSEIFDDQFSVERPDGSNFTLKIRSTKLEDSAMYFCASSPSRGGYTQYFGPGTRLTVL.

This clone was observed a handful of times. The chain employs TRBV15 and TRBJ2-1, with TRBD1 identical over 7 bases. CDR1 is LNHNV and CDR2 is YYDKDF in the germline V gene (reference sequence). The CDR3 covers 17 residues. V lost 1 base, J lost 7 bases, and 13 bases stayed unmatched. CDR3 nucleotide sequence: TGTGCCACCAGCAGAGGCCCATCATGGCAGGGGGAAAATGAGCAGTTCTTC. This encodes CATSRGPSWQGENEQFF.

This clone was observed a few times. The genes are TRBV7-6 and TRBJ2-7, with 7 bases lining up with TRBD2. This CDR3 contains 13 residues. Looked up from germline, CDR1 is SGHVS and CDR2 is FNYEAQ. The V and J ends lost 0 bases and 4 bases, in that order; junction bases with no gene match: 0. This chain's CDR3 is CASSLARGYEQYV. DNA of the CDR3: TGTGCCAGCAGCTTAGCGCGGGGGTACGAGCAGTACGTC.

The gene calls are TRBV4-3 and TRBJ1-3; D not certain. The CDR3 length is 16 residues. V was cut by 0 bases and J by 4 bases, with 13 bases left in between. The V gene's germline CDR1 is LGHNA and CDR2 YSLEER. This CDR3 reads CASSQEQATEGNTIYF. CDR3 coding DNA: TGCGCCAGCAGCCAAGAGCAGGCTACGGAGGGAAACACCATATATTTT.

This clone was seen more than once but under ten times. The chain has TRBV4-1 and TRBJ2-2; D is undetermined. This CDR3 has 15 residues. Per the germline V gene, CDR1 is MGHRA and CDR2 is YSYEKL. Trimming removed 4 bases at V and 0 bases at J, with 9 bases between. In nucleotides, the CDR3 is TGCGCCAGCAGCCTGTACCCGCCGAACACCGGGGAGCTGTTTTTT. The encoded protein is CASSLYPPNTGELFF.

This clone was observed at least ten times. The rearrangement links TRBV19 to TRBJ2-5; 7 bases agree with TRBD2. CDR1 and CDR2 from the germline V gene are LNHDA and SQIVND (reference sequence). The CDR3 consists of 15 residues. V shed 8 bases and J 5 bases; nucleotides not matched to a gene: 14. This chain's CDR3 is CASADGGRARETQYF. The DNA of the CDR3 is TGTGCCAGTGCCGACGGGGGGAGAGCGAGGGAGACCCAGTACTTC.

This clone appeared a few times. The J gene is TRBJ1-5, the V gene TRBV5-6, with unresolved D. Trimming removed 1 base at V and 7 bases at J, with 12 bases between. This CDR3 region has 14 residues. CDR1 and CDR2 from the germline V gene are SGHDT and YYEEEE. The CDR3 here is CASSLTGSGQPQHF. The CDR3 DNA reads TGTGCCAGCAGCTTGACGGGGAGTGGGCAGCCCCAGCATTTT.

The rearrangement uses TRBV15 and TRBJ2-2; D gene ambiguous. Germline V gene data show CDR1 as LNHNV and CDR2 as YYDKDF (reference sequence). The V end was cut by 2 bases, the J end by 0 bases, with 7 bases between. The CDR3 sequence is 15 residues long. CDR3: CATSRRSANTGELFF. In nucleotides, the CDR3 is TGTGCCACCAGCAGACGGTCCGCGAACACCGGGGAGCTGTTTTTT.

The table lists this clone with a few counts. V is TRBV27 and J is TRBJ1-1; no clear D. Germline assignment: CDR1 MNHEY and CDR2 SMNVEV (reference sequence). The V and J ends lost 6 bases and 1 base respectively, with 12 bases between them. The CDR3 totals 14 residues. CDR3 sequence: CASSARQPNTEAFF. The CDR3 DNA sequence: TGTGCCAGCAGCGCGCGGCAGCCGAACACTGAAGCTTTCTTT.

This clone was seen only a few times. This chain uses TRBV7-8 with TRBJ2-7; perhaps D is TRBD1 or TRBD2 (5 bases each). The V and J ends lost 1 base and 4 bases respectively, with 14 bases between them. Germline V CDR1 and CDR2: SGHVS, FQNEAQ. CDR3 length: 15 residues. The CDR3 coding sequence is TGTGCCAGCAGCTTAGGAGGGACCGGTGGGTACGAGCAGTACGTC. This sequence encodes CASSLGGTGGYEQYV.

This clone was seen more than once but under ten times. This rearrangement joins TRBV6-5 to TRBJ2-3; TRBD2 matches 11 bases. In germline, CDR1 is MNHEY, CDR2 SVGAGI. The CDR3 is 13 residues long. Losses at the gene ends were 0 bases for V and 15 bases for J; bases not matched to a gene: 5. The CDR3 bases are TGTGCCAGCAGTTACTCTATGACTAGCGGGGAATATTTT. Translation gives CASSYSMTSGEYF.

This clone was observed a handful of times. The chain is built from TRBV11-3 and TRBJ2-1, with 11 bases fitting TRBD2. In germline, CDR1 is SGHNT, CDR2 YENEEA. The junction had 4 bases not matched to a gene; V was cut back by 4 bases and J by 5 bases. This CDR3 has 15 amino acids. The CDR3 region is CASSSKTSGDNEQFF. The CDR3 DNA is TGTGCCAGCAGCTCGAAGACTAGCGGGGACAATGAGCAGTTCTTC. Full variable domain (remainder filled in from reference TRBV11-3 and TRBJ2-1): EAGVVQSPRYKIIEKKQPVAFWCNPISGHNTLYWYLQNLGQGPELLIRYENEEAVDDSQLPKDRFSAERLKGVDSTLKIQPAELGDSAVYLCASSSKTSGDNEQFFGPGTRLTVL.

The rearrangement joins TRBV5-1 to TRBJ1-2; 8 bases are a match to TRBD1. Per the germline V gene, CDR1 is SGHRS and CDR2 is YFSETQ. Losses at the gene ends were 2 bases for V and 7 bases for J; bases not matched to a gene: 7. The CDR3 runs to 14 residues. The CDR3 sequence: CASSLIQGAPGYTF. The CDR3 DNA reads as TGCGCCAGCAGCTTAATCCAGGGGGCGCCTGGCTACACCTTC.